This paragraph reports one T cell receptor (beta chain). Its antigen remains unidentified. No qualities accompany the bases; no much larger clone lies one base away. The sample is drawn from a study of cytotoxic CD8 clonotypes in ibrutinib-treated CLL (dated by TCRdb to the early 2020s). Broadly, across the study: The cohort had about a dozen relapsed/refractory and around 15 treatment-naive patients; under 18 were IGHV unmutated. Cryopreserved peripheral blood mononuclear cells were collected before treatment, at response, and at either disease progression or sustained remission. On average, each sample had some 250,000 productive templates and tens of thousands of productive rearrangements. Every remission and progressive disease sample was obtained while ibrutinib was still being received by the patients. The response samples were drawn at a median of 12 months into treatment, with a range of about 6 to 40 months. Of the roughly 90 participants in the trial, 25 to 30 had longitudinal samples available. Responses were partial in approximately 24 patients and complete in 2; after median about 5.5 years follow-up, roughly 14 stayed in remission and 12 progressed. Results the study describes overall, beyond this receptor: Sampling times were not matched between sustained-remission and progressing patients, and lymph node repertoires were not studied. Public clonotypes were rare and either shrank or stayed stable during treatment, and the rise in clonality at ibrutinib response reflected expansion of private clonotypes. An increase in clonality was observed at ibrutinib response, with clonality remaining stable during sustained remission and falling back toward baseline at progression. At baseline, clonality was higher than in age-matched healthy donors and showed a strong correlation with circulating CD8+ T-cell counts.

The goal of deep resolution MiSeq sequencing was a depth between 1 in 1 million and 1 in 200,000 T cells, and coverage averaged 10x per clonotype. The immunoSEQ hsTCRB Kit was used to generate the TCR beta libraries. The authors processed their data as follows. Data were analyzed with ImmunoSEQ Data Assistant and ImmunoSEQ Analyzer, with V, D and J genes assigned per IMGT definitions. Clonality, with values ranging from 0 to 1, was calculated as one minus the normalized Shannon entropy of productive rearrangement frequencies. Only overrepresented clonotypes making up at least 0.05% of each patient's repertoire were included in the public clonotype analysis. Fewer than 15 repertoires from age-matched healthy donors, obtained from immuneACCESS, served as clonality controls. The immuneACCESS repertoire file appears here via TCRdb, limited to in-frame rearrangements. These files lack a portion of the clones; in checked studies, under half of the deficit traces to unresolved V genes, and the cause of the others is not known. V and J calls and clone size are those listed in that table; D and trimming were worked out from the DNA. For this sample there are just over 200,000 clones; around 70% appear just once. In total, the top ten clones hold 5.5% to 7% of the sample.

Deletion took 0 bases off V and 6 bases off J, with a span of 10 bases between the germline ends. Spanning cysteine to phenylalanine, the CDR3 consists of 13 amino acids. Only the CDR3 portion is preserved as DNA: 39 bases, with reading frame beginning at the first base. The germline V gene encodes CDR1 SGHRS and CDR2 YFSETQ. The time point label corresponds to: about eleven months on ibrutinib. For TCR beta library preparation, roughly 2.1 micrograms of genomic DNA were isolated from cryopreserved PBMCs. High-throughput TCR beta sequencing was performed on longitudinal blood samples from CLL patients receiving ibrutinib monotherapy. The patients took part in an open-label, single-center phase 2 trial of ibrutinib monotherapy.

This sample comprised PBMCs, obtained after 12 months of ibrutinib treatment. Recombination linked TRBV5-1 to TRBJ2-7, with the D assignment possibly TRBD1 or TRBD2, given 5 matching bases for each. This clonotype originated in a human donor with chronic lymphocytic leukemia. DNA sequence: TGCGCCAGCAGCTTGGGATCGGGGCCCGAGCAGTACTTC. It codes for CASSLGSGPEQYF.